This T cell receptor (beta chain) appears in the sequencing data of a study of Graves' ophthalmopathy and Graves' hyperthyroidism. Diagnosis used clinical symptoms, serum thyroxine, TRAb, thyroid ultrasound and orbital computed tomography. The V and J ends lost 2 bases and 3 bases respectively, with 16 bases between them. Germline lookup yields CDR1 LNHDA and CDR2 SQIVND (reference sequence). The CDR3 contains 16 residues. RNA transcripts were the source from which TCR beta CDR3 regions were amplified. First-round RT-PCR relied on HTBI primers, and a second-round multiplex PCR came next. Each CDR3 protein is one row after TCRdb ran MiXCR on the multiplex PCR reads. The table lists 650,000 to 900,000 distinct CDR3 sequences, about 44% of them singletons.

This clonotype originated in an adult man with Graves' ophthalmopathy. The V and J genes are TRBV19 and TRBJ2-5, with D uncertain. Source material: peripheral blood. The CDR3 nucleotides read TGTGCCAGTAGTATATTTAGCACATACGAGAAAGAGACCCAGTACTTC. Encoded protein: CASSIFSTYEKETQYF.